This TCR beta chain was captured in a study of T cell repertoires in aging, cancer and after chemotherapy. Across the study: Six age groups, ranging from 30 or younger to 70 or older, included the donors.

Peripheral blood genomic DNA, not sorted cells or RNA, was the template. TRB rearrangements spanning V, D and J were amplified using mixed TRB-A/B primers. TCRdb itself ran the multiplex PCR reads through MiXCR, one entry per CDR3 protein. This sample yields several thousand distinct CDR3 sequences, of which over 30% are seen a single time; 3.3% belongs to the top ten. V lost 8 bases to trimming and J lost 4 bases; unmatched junction nucleotides: 4. CDR1 and CDR2 from the germline V gene are LNHDA and SQIVND (reference sequence). The CDR3 has 13 residues. General study points: In healthy donors, age-related TCR diversity loss mainly reflected lost richness. Age-matched healthy donors had significantly more diverse, less clonal blood TCR repertoires than untreated cancer patients.

This clonotype has more than one count but fewer than ten. Its specificity is not known. This TCR was sampled from a human donor in good health. Sequencing was done on a sample of blood. This chain links TRBV19 with TRBJ2-7, with 11 bases fitting TRBD2. CDR3 in amino acids: CASSGTSGYEQYF. The DNA for the CDR3 is TGTGCCAGTTCCGGGACTAGCGGTTACGAGCAGTACTTC.